This T cell receptor beta chain was observed in a study of T-cell memory formation after mild COVID-19. This clonotype was seen a handful of times. Its antigen is still unknown. The 5'RACE method, run with constant-segment primers, produced TCR alpha and TCR beta cDNA libraries (carrying sample barcodes and UMIs). Each CDR3 protein is one row after TCRdb ran MiXCR on the 5' RACE reads. The data hold about 81,000 distinct CDR3 sequences, with about 23% observed a single time. General study results and limits: Memory cells collected pre-infection included some clones that later responded, suggesting cross-reactive memory joined. CD8+ contracting clones occupied EMRA, while CD4+ ones occupied mainly CM and EM.

The specimen sequenced was PBMCs or a T cell subset sorted from them (not recorded which). The receptor was isolated from a young man who had mild COVID-19 (a few samples of this study predate the infection). Cell type and time point are not known.

In DNA, the CDR3 is TGCGCCAGCAGCCAAGAGGAGTCTGGGGCCAACGTCCTGACTTTC. Its translation is CASSQEESGANVLTF. The chain couples TRBV4-1 to TRBJ2-6; D is uncertain. Germline V gene lookup returns CDR1 MGHRA and CDR2 YSYEKL. V gave up 0 bases and J gave up 1 base, with 4 bases separating them. This CDR3 contains 15 residues.